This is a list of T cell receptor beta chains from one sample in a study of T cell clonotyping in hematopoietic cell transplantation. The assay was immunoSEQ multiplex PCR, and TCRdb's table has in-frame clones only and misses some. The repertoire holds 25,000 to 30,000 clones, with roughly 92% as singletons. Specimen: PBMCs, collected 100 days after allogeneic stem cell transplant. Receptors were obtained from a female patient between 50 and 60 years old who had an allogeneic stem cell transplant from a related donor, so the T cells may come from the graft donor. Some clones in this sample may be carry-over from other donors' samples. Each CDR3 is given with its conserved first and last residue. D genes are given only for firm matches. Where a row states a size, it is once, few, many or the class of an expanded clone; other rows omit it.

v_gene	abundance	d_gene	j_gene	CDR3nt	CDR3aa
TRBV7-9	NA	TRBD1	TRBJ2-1	TGTGCCAGCAGCACGAGACAGGGGACCTACAATGAGCAGTTCTTC	CASSTRQGTYNEQFF
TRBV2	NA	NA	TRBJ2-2	TGTGCCAGCAGTGTACTCCCGGGAGGGGAGCTGTTTTTT	CASSVLPGGELFF
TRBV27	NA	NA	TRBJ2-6	TGTGCCAGCAGTTTAGGTTATTACTCTGGGGCCAACGTCCTGACTTTC	CASSLGYYSGANVLTF
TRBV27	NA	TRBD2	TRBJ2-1	TGTGCCAGCACCCAAACTAGCGGCACTGAGCAGTTCTTC	CASTQTSGTEQFF
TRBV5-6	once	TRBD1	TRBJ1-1	TGTGCCAGCAGCGGACAGGGGGGTTTAGGCACTGAAGCTTTCTTT	CASSGQGGLGTEAFF
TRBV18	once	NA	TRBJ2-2	TGTGCCAGCTCACCAACTCCGAACACCGGGGAGCTGTTTTTT	CASSPTPNTGELFF
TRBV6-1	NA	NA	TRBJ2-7	TGTGCCAGCAAAGTCGGCCCCTCCTACGAGCAGTACTTC	CASKVGPSYEQYF
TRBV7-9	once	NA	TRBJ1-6	TGTGCCAGCAGCTTAGCGGGGTCGAACTTTTCACCCCTCCACTTT	CASSLAGSNFSPLHF
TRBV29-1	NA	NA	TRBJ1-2	TGCAGCGTTGAGAGGGATGGCTACACCTTC	CSVERDGYTF
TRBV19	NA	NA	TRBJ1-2	TGTGCCAGTAGTGGGTCAGGGGACCCCTATGGCTACACCTTC	CASSGSGDPYGYTF
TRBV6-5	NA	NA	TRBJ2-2	TGTGCCAGCAGTTACACAGGGTTGGTCGGGGAGCTGTTTTTT	CASSYTGLVGELFF
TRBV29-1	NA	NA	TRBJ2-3	TGCAGCGTTGAACTGGCGGGATTCCACACAGATACGCAGTATTTT	CSVELAGFHTDTQYF
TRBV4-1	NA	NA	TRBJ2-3	TGCGCCAGCAGCCCGGATTGGGGCACAGATACGCAGTATTTT	CASSPDWGTDTQYF
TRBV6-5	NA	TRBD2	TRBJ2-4	TGTGCCAGCAGTTACGGCGGGGGGGCAACCATTCAGTACTTC	CASSYGGGATIQYF
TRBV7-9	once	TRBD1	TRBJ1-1	TGTGCCAGCCGCAACGGCCGGGACAGTATTGAAGCTTTCTTT	CASRNGRDSIEAFF
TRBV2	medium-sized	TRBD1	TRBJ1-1	TGTGCCAGCAGTAAGGACAGGGGGACTGAAGCTTTCTTT	CASSKDRGTEAFF
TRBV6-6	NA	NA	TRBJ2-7	TGTGCCAGCAGACAGGGACTTTTAAGCGAGCAGTACTTC	CASRQGLLSEQYF
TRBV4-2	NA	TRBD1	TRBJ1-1	TGTGCCAGCAGCCGATCATCGGGACAGGGCGATTCTGCTTTCTTT	CASSRSSGQGDSAFF